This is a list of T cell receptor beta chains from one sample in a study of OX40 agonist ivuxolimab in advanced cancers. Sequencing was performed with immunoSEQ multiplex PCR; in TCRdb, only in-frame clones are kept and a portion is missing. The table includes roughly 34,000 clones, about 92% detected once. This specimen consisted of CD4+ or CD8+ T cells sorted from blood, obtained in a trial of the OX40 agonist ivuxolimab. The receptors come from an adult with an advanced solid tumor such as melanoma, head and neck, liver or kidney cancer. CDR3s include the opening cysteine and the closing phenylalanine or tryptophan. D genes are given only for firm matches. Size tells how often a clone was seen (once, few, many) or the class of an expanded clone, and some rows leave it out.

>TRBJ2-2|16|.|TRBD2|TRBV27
TGTGCCAGCAGTGGGAGGGCAGGCCTAAACACCGGGGAGCTGTTTTTT
CASSGRAGLNTGELFF
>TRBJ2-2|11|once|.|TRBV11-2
TGTGCCAGCCTGCAGACCGGGGAGCTGTTTTTT
CASLQTGELFF
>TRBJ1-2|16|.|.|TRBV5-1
TGCGCCAGCAGCTTGACAGGAGAGTGGGGTAACTATGGCTACACCTTC
CASSLTGEWGNYGYTF
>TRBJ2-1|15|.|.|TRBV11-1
TGTGCCAGCAATCCACCAGGGGAGTTGGGGAATGAGCAGTTCTTC
CASNPPGELGNEQFF
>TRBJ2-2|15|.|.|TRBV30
TGTGCCTGGAGTGTATTCGGGATGAACACCGGGGAGCTGTTTTTT
CAWSVFGMNTGELFF
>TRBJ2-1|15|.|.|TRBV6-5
TGTGCCAGCAGTTGGAGAGCGGCCTCCTACAATGAGCAGTTCTTC
CASSWRAASYNEQFF
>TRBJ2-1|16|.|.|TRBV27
TGTGCCAGCAGTTTTTCAGTGCGGATAGGCTCCGATGAGCAGTTCTTC
CASSFSVRIGSDEQFF
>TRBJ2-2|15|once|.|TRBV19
TGTGCCAGTAGTACCTCCGGGCGGGGGCCCGGGGAGCTGTTTTTT
CASSTSGRGPGELFF
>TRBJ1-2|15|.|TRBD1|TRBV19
TGTGCCAGTAGTACGGGACAGGGGATGAGCTATGGCTACACCTTC
CASSTGQGMSYGYTF
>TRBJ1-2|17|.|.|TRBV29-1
TGCAGCGTTGAGTTGCCGGGGCTCGCTCAGTTGTTGTGGGGCTACACCTTC
CSVELPGLAQLLWGYTF
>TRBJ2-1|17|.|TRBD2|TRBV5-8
TGTGCCAGCAGCTTGGCTGTTAGGACTAGCGCGACCAATGAGCAGTTCTTC
CASSLAVRTSATNEQFF
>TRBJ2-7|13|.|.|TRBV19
TGTGCCAGTAGTAGTGCCCCTTCCTACGAGCAGTACTTC
CASSSAPSYEQYF
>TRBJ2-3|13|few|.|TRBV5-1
TGCGCCAGCAGGGAGGACAGCACAGATACGCAGTATTTT
CASREDSTDTQYF
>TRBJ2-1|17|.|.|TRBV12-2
TGTGCAAGTCGCTTTAAACTAGCGGGGTACTCCTACAATGAGCAGTTCTTC
CASRFKLAGYSYNEQFF
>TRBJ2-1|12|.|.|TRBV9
TGTGCCAGCAGCGCCTCTACCGGGGAGCAGTTCTTC
CASSASTGEQFF
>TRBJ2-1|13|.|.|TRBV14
TGTGCCAGCAGCCAAGTTATCCACAATGAGCAGTTCTTC
CASSQVIHNEQFF
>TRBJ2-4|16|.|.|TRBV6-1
TGTGCCAGCAGTGATTCGCTTTGGGGGGTGGGAAACATTCAGTACTTC
CASSDSLWGVGNIQYF
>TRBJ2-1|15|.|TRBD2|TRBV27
TGTGCCAGCAGTTCCGGGACTAGCGGGTCCAATGAGCAGTTCTTC
CASSSGTSGSNEQFF
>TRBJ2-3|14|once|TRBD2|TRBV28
TGTGCCAGCAGTTTAGCGGGAGTGACAGATACGCAGTATTTT
CASSLAGVTDTQYF
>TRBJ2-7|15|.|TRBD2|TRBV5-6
TGTGCCAGCAGCTCCTCTAGCGGGGGGTTAAACGAGCAGTACTTC
CASSSSSGGLNEQYF
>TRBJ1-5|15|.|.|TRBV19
TGTGCCAGTAGTATTTCAGGACTTAGCAATCAGCCCCAGCATTTT
CASSISGLSNQPQHF
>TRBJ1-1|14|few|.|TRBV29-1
TGCAGCGTTCCCTCCTTGGGGCGGGGAACTGAAGCTTTCTTT
CSVPSLGRGTEAFF
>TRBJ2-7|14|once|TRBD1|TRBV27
TGTGCCAGCAGGGTGACAGGGCTATGGTACGAGCAGTACTTC
CASRVTGLWYEQYF
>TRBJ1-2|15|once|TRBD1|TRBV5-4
TGTGCCAGCAGGAACAATCCACAGGGGGTCTATGGCTACACCTTC
CASRNNPQGVYGYTF
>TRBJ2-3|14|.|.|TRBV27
TGTGCCAGCAGTCTAGGACAGACAGCAGATACGCAGTATTTT
CASSLGQTADTQYF
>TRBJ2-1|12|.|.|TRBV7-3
TGTGCCAGCAGCTACCACGGCGGTGAGCAGTTCTTC
CASSYHGGEQFF
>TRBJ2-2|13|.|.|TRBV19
TGTGCCAGTAGTATTTGGGGAATCGGGGAGCTGTTTTTT
CASSIWGIGELFF
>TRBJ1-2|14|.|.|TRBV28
TGTGCCAGCAGCCCGAGGGGGTTGGTCTATGGCTACACCTTC
CASSPRGLVYGYTF
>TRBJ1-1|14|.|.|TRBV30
TGTGCCTGGAGTGTATGGGGGGTGAACACTGAAGCTTTCTTT
CAWSVWGVNTEAFF
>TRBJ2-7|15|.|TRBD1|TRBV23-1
TGCGCCAGCCTTTTTCTGGGACAGGGGTTCTACGAGCAGTACTTC
CASLFLGQGFYEQYF
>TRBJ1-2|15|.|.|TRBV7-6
TGTGCCAGCAGCCCCCCGACGGGAGTGTTCTATGGCTACACCTTC
CASSPPTGVFYGYTF
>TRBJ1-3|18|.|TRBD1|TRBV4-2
TGTGCCAGCAGCCAAGAAGGACAGGTCTCATCATCTGGAAACACCATATATTTT
CASSQEGQVSSSGNTIYF
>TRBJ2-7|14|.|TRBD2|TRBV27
TGTGCCAGCAGTTTGGGGACTAGCGCCTACGAGCAGTACTTC
CASSLGTSAYEQYF
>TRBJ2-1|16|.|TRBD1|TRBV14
TGTGCCAGCAGCCAAGATTGGGGGACAGGGATGAATGAGCAGTTCTTC
CASSQDWGTGMNEQFF
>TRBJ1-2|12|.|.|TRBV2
TGTGCCAGCAATGAAGGGGACTATGGCTACACCTTC
CASNEGDYGYTF
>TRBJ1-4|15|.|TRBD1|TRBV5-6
TGTGCCAGCAGCGGATCAGGGGGCCTAAATGAAAAACTGTTTTTT
CASSGSGGLNEKLFF
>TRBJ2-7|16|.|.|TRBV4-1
TGCGCCAGCAGCCAAGAGGGTCGTGCAGGGGTTGGCGAGCAGTACTTC
CASSQEGRAGVGEQYF
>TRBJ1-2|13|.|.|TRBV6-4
TGTGCCATCCGGGGGGCTTCTCTCTATGGCTACACCTTC
CAIRGASLYGYTF
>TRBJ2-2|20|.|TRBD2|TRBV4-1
TGCGCCAGCAGCCAAGACGGGCTAGCGGGAGCGACCGAGGTGGCCGGGGAGCTGTTTTTT
CASSQDGLAGATEVAGELFF